The 20 T cell receptor beta chains presented below share a single source sample, sequenced in a study of blood T cell repertoires in COVID-19. Using immunoSEQ multiplex PCR, the repertoire was profiled, and TCRdb retains in-frame clones only, with some absent. The sample yields roughly 130,000 clones, around three quarters seen once. Sequencing input: peripheral blood. These receptors were taken from a man in his sixties with acute or convalescent COVID-19.

This clone was counted once. This chain connects TRBV5-4 to TRBJ2-5; 10 bases are a match to TRBD1. V was pared by 5 bases and J by 5 bases, with 9 bases of the junction left unmatched. Germline V gene lookup returns CDR1 SGHNT and CDR2 YYREEE (reference sequence). There are 15 residues in the CDR3. The CDR3 reads CASRDRDRGAETQYF. Here the CDR3 DNA reads TGTGCCAGCAGGGACAGGGACAGGGGAGCGGAGACCCAGTACTTC.

This rearrangement joins TRBV7-8 to TRBJ2-1; 14 bases fit TRBD2. Losses at the gene ends were 5 bases for V and 6 bases for J; bases not matched to a gene: 15. The CDR3 is made up of 19 amino acids. The germline gives CDR1 SGHVS, CDR2 FQNEAQ. This CDR3 is CASSREWGTSGRRGNEQFF. The CDR3 DNA is TGTGCCAGCAGCCGAGAGTGGGGGACTAGCGGGAGACGAGGCAATGAGCAGTTCTTC. The full variable domain, with the rest looked up from reference TRBV7-8 and TRBJ2-1, is GAGVSQSPRYKVAKRGQDVALRCDPISGHVSLFWYQQALGQGPEFLTYFQNEAQLDKSGLPSDRFFAERPEGSVSTLKIQRTQQEDSAVYLCASSREWGTSGRRGNEQFFGPGTRLTVL.

The V gene is TRBV30, the J gene TRBJ2-1; D gene uncertain. Germline CDR1 GTSNPN, CDR2 SVGIG (reference sequence). The CDR3 has 14 residues. The V and J ends lost 4 bases and 3 bases respectively, with 13 bases between them. The chain's CDR3 is CAWTPDWNYNEQFF. CDR3 sequence (DNA): TGTGCCTGGACCCCTGACTGGAACTACAATGAGCAGTTCTTC.

This chain links TRBV29-1 with TRBJ2-7; tentatively, D is TRBD2 (6 bases). V was pared by 7 bases and J by 7 bases, with 14 bases between. This CDR3 is built from 11 residues. CDR1 is SQVTM, CDR2 ANQGSEA, per germline. The DNA of the CDR3 is TGCAGCGCGGGGTGGGCGGGAGAGCAGTACTTC. It translates to CSAGWAGEQYF.

The chain is built from TRBV4-1 and TRBJ2-1; 10 nucleotides agree with TRBD1. The germline gives CDR1 MGHRA, CDR2 YSYEKL. The V gene end was trimmed by 1 base and the J gene end by 9 bases; junction bases not matched to a gene: 6. The CDR3 contains 15 residues. CDR3 residues: CASSQAGTGAGEQFF. CDR3 in DNA: TGCGCCAGCAGCCAAGCTGGGACAGGGGCGGGTGAGCAGTTCTTC.

The chain joins TRBV5-6 to TRBJ1-4, with D uncertain. Deletions cut 2 bases from V and 0 bases from J, with 8 bases between. The CDR3 spans 15 residues. CDR1 is SGHDT and CDR2 is YYEEEE in the germline V gene. The CDR3 reads CASSLASPTNEKLFF. The CDR3 DNA sequence: TGTGCCAGCAGCTTAGCATCCCCAACTAATGAAAAACTGTTTTTT.

The genes are TRBV18 and TRBJ2-2; no clear D gene. The germline V and J ends were trimmed by 6 bases and 4 bases, with 9 bases remaining between them. This CDR3 region has 13 residues. Germline V gene sequence: CDR1 KGHSH, CDR2 LQKENI. The CDR3 sequence is CASSPLSTGELFF. The CDR3 DNA is TGTGCCAGCTCCCCCCTGAGCACCGGGGAGCTGTTTTTT.

The rearrangement uses TRBV5-1 and TRBJ1-5, with 7 bases lining up with TRBD1. The CDR3 sequence is 17 residues long. Germline V gene sequence: CDR1 SGHRS, CDR2 YFSETQ. Losses at the gene ends were 0 bases for V and 0 bases for J; bases not matched to a gene: 6. The CDR3 DNA follows: TGCGCCAGCAGCTTGGACCAGGGGGTTTCTAGCAATCAGCCCCAGCATTTT. It encodes CASSLDQGVSSNQPQHF.

There are a few counts of this clone. V gene TRBV12-3 or TRBV12-4 combines with J gene TRBJ1-2; no definite D call. The CDR3 has 13 residues. V lost 5 bases, J lost 4 bases, and 11 bases lay in between. CDR3 amino acids: CASSATESYGYTF. The CDR3 DNA sequence: TGTGCCAGCAGTGCCACAGAGAGCTATGGCTACACCTTC.

The J gene is TRBJ1-1, the V gene TRBV29-1, with TRBD1 matching over 8 bases. There are 14 residues in the CDR3. Per germline, CDR1 SQVTM and CDR2 ANQGSEA. Trimming cost V 4 bases and J 1 base; bases outside gene matches: 5. This CDR3 reads CSVGQGAENTEAFF. The CDR3 DNA reads as TGCAGCGTTGGTCAGGGGGCGGAGAACACTGAAGCTTTCTTT. Together with reference TRBV29-1 and TRBJ1-1, the CDR3 gives the full variable domain: SAVISQKPSRDICQRGTSLTIQCQVDSQVTMMFWYRQQPGQSLTLIATANQGSEATYESGFVIDKFPISRPNLTFSTLTVSNMSPEDSSIYLCSVGQGAENTEAFFGQGTRLTVV.

This sequence joins TRBV18 and TRBJ1-4; TRBD1 agrees at 8 bases. The CDR3 runs to 14 residues. V lost 6 bases to trimming and J lost 8 bases; unmatched junction nucleotides: 8. Germline-derived CDR1 and CDR2 are KGHSH and LQKENI. As DNA, the CDR3 is TGTGCCAGCTCTGCAGGGGGCCAAGGGGAAAAACTGTTTTTT. Protein product: CASSAGGQGEKLFF.

The chain recombines TRBV14 with TRBJ2-2, with D unresolved. The germline CDR1 and CDR2 sequences are SGHDN and FVKESK. The CDR3 sequence is 17 residues long. V was shortened by 1 base and J by 0 bases, with 12 bases between the two germline ends. CDR3 loop: CASSQVYRSANTGELFF. The CDR3 DNA follows: TGTGCCAGCAGCCAAGTCTACCGGAGCGCGAACACCGGGGAGCTGTTTTTT.

The chain couples TRBV7-9 to TRBJ2-1, with 8 positions matching TRBD2. This CDR3 region has 13 residues. The germline V gene has CDR1 SEHNR and CDR2 FQNEAQ (reference sequence). Trimming took 1 base from V and 15 from J; bases not matched to a gene: 8. The CDR3 DNA follows: TGTGCCAGCAGCTTAGGGGCGCGGGAGGCCGGGTTCTTC. It encodes CASSLGAREAGFF.

This clone is a singleton in its sample. The chain links TRBV28 to TRBJ2-1, with TRBD1 as a possible D gene (7 bases). CDR3 length: 11 residues. V lost 2 bases and J 15 bases, leaving 11 bases between the germline ends. Per germline, CDR1 MDHEN and CDR2 SYDVKM. The CDR3 reads CASSLAGQLFF. The CDR3 DNA sequence: TGTGCCAGCAGTTTAGCGGGACAGTTGTTCTTC.

The V and J genes are TRBV28 and TRBJ1-1, with D possibly being TRBD1 (5 bases). Per germline, CDR1 MDHEN and CDR2 SYDVKM. V was clipped by 5 bases and J by 4 bases, with 14 bases between them. This CDR3 is built from 14 residues. This CDR3 is CASSLLGGTTEAFF. The DNA for the CDR3 is TGTGCCAGCAGTCTACTAGGAGGGACCACTGAAGCTTTCTTT.

The chain recombines TRBV10-3 with TRBJ2-5; 8 positions match TRBD1. Trimming took 10 bases from V and 3 from J; bases not matched to a gene: 13. CDR3 size: 15 residues. From germline, CDR1 is ENHRY and CDR2 SYGVKD. CDR3 DNA sequence: TGTGCCACCCGCATCTCCGGGACAGGAAAAGAGACCCAGTACTTC. Amino acids: CATRISGTGKETQYF.

The rearrangement uses TRBV20-1 and TRBJ2-3; 9 bases align to TRBD1. Losses at the gene ends were 3 bases for V and 3 bases for J; bases not matched to a gene: 10. Germline CDR1 is DFQATT and CDR2 is SNEGSKA (reference sequence). CDR3 size: 16 residues. CDR3 in amino acids: CSASLGGQGRTDTQYF. The CDR3 DNA reads as TGCAGTGCTAGTTTAGGGGGACAGGGTAGGACAGATACGCAGTATTTT.

This chain uses TRBV9 with TRBJ1-2; 7 bases are shared with TRBD1. The CDR3 has 15 amino acids. Germline values: CDR1 SGDLS, CDR2 YYNGEE. J was trimmed by 2 bases and V by 3 bases; bases with no gene match: 7. The CDR3 DNA is TGTGCCAGCAGCGCCCAGGCACAGGGGAACTATGGCTACACCTTC. Protein: CASSAQAQGNYGYTF.

In this sample, this clone turned up a few times. This rearrangement joins TRBV19 to TRBJ1-6, with 8 bases identical to TRBD1. Germline V lookup: CDR1 LNHDA, CDR2 SQIVND (reference sequence). The J segment lost 10 bases and the V segment lost 3 bases, leaving 5 bases of the junction unmatched. This CDR3 is 14 amino acids long. CDR3: CASSIPGTGSPLHF. CDR3 in DNA: TGTGCCAGTAGTATCCCTGGGACAGGATCACCCCTCCACTTT.

This clone is a singleton in its sample. The chain joins TRBV25-1 to TRBJ1-4; D remains ambiguous. CDR1 is MGHDK and CDR2 is SYGVNS in the germline V gene. This CDR3 is 14 amino acids long. V was trimmed by 6 bases and J by 8 bases, leaving 16 bases between them. CDR3 loop: CASSLRSDGEKLFF. For the CDR3, the DNA is TGTGCCAGCAGCCTAAGGAGTGATGGAGAAAAACTGTTTTTT.